This T cell receptor (beta chain) was identified during a study of T and B cells in COVID-19 patients. Study as a whole: Peripheral blood came from COVID-19 patients with active infection or after recovery. In the active-infection cohort, nine tenths of the roughly 20 patients had comorbidities linked to unfavorable COVID-19 outcome. Study-wide findings and caveats: Blood from mildly ill patients while symptomatic, and early samples from severe cases, were scarce. Exclusive to the recovered cohort were approximately 2,300 TCR clusters, some 30 of them with low generation probability.

CDR3 length equals 14 residues. The germline CDR1 and CDR2 sequences are LNHDA and SQIVND (reference sequence). V shed 4 bases and J 7 bases; nucleotides not matched to a gene: 8. Relative to its sample, this clonotype is medium-sized. Its target is unknown. TRB rearrangements were amplified by multiplex PCR with BIOMED2 TRB-A/B primers. TCRdb passed the multiplex PCR reads through MiXCR, listing each CDR3 protein once. This sample has roughly 15,000 distinct CDR3 sequences, with around 30% found just once. Each TRB amplification used roughly 220-550 ng of genomic DNA from blood. The sequencing sample was made of blood. The source is a human donor who had recovered from COVID-19. The J gene is TRBJ2-5, the V gene TRBV19; 8 bases are shared with TRBD1. The CDR3 region has the DNA TGTGCCAGTAGTACTGGACAGGGATGGGGGACCCAGTACTTC. Its protein product is CASSTGQGWGTQYF. Looking up the rest from reference TRBV19 and TRBJ2-5 gives the full variable domain: DGGITQSPKYLFRKEGQNVTLSCEQNLNHDAMYWYRQDPGQGLRLIYYSQIVNDFQKGDIAEGYSVSREKKESFPLTVTSAQKNPTAFYLCASSTGQGWGTQYFGPGTRLLVL.